This T cell receptor beta chain was identified in a study of blood T cell repertoires in COVID-19. Study in general: Researchers got acute and convalescent COVID-19 samples from the United States, Italy and Spain. The analysed material was cDNA or gDNA that came from T cells, B-cell-depleted T cells, or PBMCs.

The CDR3 spans 19 residues. Trimming removed 0 bases from V and 6 bases from J; junction bases left unmatched: 12. Germline V gene data show CDR1 as LGHNA and CDR2 as YNFKEQ. Assay: immunoSEQ multiplex PCR; the TCRdb copy retains only in-frame clones and omits some. This sample has hundreds of thousands of clones, with roughly 90% found just once. This chain links TRBV4-2 with TRBJ2-1; TRBD1 agrees at 12 bases. The TCR sequence derives from a woman aged 50 to 60 who had been exposed to COVID-19. Sequencing used PBMCs or T cells enriched from blood (not recorded which). This chain's CDR3 is CASSQELFLGQGASNEQFF. In DNA form, the CDR3 reads TGTGCCAGCAGCCAAGAATTGTTCTTGGGACAGGGGGCCAGCAATGAGCAGTTCTTC.